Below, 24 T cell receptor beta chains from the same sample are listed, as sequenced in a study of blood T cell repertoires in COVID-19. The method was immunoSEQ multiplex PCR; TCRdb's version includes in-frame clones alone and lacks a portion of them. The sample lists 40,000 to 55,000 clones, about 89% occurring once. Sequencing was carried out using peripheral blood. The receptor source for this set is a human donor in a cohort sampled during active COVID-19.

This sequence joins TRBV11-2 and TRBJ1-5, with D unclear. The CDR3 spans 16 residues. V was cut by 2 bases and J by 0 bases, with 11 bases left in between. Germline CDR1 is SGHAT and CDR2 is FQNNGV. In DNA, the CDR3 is TGTGCCAGCAGCTTAAACAAACTAATTAGCAATCAGCCCCAGCATTTT. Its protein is CASSLNKLISNQPQHF. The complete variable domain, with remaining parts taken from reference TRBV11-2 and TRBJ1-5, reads EAGVAQSPRYKIIEKRQSVAFWCNPISGHATLYWYQQILGQGPKLLIQFQNNGVVDDSQLPKDRFSAERLKGVDSTLKIQPAKLEDSAVYLCASSLNKLISNQPQHFGDGTRLSIL.

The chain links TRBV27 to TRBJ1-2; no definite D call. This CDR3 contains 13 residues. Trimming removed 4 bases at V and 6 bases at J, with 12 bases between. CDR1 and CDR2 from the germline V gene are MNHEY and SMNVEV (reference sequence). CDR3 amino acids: CASSSLSGDGYTF. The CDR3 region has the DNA TGTGCCAGCAGTTCCCTCAGCGGGGATGGCTACACCTTC.

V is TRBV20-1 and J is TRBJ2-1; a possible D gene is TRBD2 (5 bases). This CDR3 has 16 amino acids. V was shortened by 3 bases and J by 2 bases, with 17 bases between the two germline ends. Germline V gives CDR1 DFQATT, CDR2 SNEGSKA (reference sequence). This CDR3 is CSASPLGSGPYNEQFF. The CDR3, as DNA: TGCAGTGCTAGTCCCTTGGGGAGCGGACCCTACAATGAGCAGTTCTTC.

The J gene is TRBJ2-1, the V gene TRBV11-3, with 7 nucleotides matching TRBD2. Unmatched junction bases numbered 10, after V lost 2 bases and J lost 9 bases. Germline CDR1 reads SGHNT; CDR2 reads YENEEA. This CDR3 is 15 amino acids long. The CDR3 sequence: CASSLLAALDGEQFF. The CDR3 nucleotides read TGTGCCAGCAGCTTACTAGCGGCCCTAGACGGTGAGCAGTTCTTC. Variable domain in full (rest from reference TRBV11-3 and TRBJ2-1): EAGVVQSPRYKIIEKKQPVAFWCNPISGHNTLYWYLQNLGQGPELLIRYENEEAVDDSQLPKDRFSAERLKGVDSTLKIQPAELGDSAVYLCASSLLAALDGEQFFGPGTRLTVL.

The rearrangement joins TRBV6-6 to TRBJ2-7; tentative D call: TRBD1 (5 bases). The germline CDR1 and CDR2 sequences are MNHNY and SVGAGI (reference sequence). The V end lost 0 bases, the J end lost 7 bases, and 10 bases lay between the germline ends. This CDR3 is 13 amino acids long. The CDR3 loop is CASSYSGLGEQYV. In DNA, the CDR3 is TGTGCCAGCAGTTACTCGGGGCTAGGGGAGCAGTACGTC.

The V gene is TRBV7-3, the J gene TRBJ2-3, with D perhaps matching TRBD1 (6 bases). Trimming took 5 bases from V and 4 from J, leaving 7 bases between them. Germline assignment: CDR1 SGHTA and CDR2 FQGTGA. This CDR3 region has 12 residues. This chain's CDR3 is CASSPGADTQYF. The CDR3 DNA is TGTGCCAGCAGCCCAGGGGCAGATACGCAGTATTTT.

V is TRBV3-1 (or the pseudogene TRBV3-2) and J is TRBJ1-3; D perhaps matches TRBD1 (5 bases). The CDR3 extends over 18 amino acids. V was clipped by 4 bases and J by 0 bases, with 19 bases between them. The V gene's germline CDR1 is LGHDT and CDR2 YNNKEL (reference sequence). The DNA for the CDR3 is TGTGCCAGCAGCCCAACTTCCGACAGCCGACACTCTGGAAACACCATATATTTT. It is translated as CASSPTSDSRHSGNTIYF.

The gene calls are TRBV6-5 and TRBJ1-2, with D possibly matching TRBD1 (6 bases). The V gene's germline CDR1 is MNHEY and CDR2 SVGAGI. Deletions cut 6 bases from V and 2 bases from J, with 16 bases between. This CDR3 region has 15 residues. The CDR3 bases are TGTGCCAGCAGGAGGGATCAGGGGCACAACTATGGCTACACCTTC. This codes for CASRRDQGHNYGYTF.

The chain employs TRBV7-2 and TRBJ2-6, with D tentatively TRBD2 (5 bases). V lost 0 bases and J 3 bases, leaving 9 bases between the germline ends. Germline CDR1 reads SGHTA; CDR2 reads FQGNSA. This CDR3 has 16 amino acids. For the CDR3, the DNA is TGTGCCAGCAGCTTAGCGTCGGCGGGTGGGGCCAACGTCCTGACTTTC. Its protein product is CASSLASAGGANVLTF.

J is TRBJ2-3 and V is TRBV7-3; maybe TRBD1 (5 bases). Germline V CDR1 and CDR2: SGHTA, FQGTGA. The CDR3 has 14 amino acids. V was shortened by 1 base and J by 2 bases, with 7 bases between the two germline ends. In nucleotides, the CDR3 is TGTGCCAGCAGCTTAAAAGGGGCCACAGATACGCAGTATTTT. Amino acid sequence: CASSLKGATDTQYF.

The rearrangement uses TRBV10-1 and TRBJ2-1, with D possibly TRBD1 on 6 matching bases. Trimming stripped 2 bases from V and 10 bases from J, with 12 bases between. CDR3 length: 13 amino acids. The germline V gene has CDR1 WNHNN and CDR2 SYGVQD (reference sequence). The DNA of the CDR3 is TGCGCCAGCAGTGAGATACAACAGGGAGAGCAGTTCTTC. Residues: CASSEIQQGEQFF.

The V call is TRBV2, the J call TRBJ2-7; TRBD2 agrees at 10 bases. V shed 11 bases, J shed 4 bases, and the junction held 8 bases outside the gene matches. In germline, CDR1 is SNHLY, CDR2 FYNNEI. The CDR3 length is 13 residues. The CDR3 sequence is CASAAGGPYEQYF. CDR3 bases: TGTGCCTCTGCAGCGGGGGGGCCTTACGAGCAGTACTTC.

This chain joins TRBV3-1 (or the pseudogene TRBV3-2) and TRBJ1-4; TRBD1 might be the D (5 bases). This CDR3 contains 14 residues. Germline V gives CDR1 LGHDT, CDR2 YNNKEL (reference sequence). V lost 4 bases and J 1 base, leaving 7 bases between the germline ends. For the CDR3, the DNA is TGTGCCAGCAGCCGGGGGGGAACTAATGAAAAACTGTTTTTT. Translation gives CASSRGGTNEKLFF.

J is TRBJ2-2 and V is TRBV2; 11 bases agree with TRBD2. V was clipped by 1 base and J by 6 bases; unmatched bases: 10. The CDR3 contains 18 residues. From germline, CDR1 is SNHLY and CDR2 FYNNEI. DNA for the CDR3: TGTGCCAGCAGTGAAGGGGGTAGCGGGAGGGCCCGCTCCGGGGAGCTGTTTTTT. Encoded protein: CASSEGGSGRARSGELFF. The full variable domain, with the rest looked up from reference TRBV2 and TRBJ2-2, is EPEVTQTPSHQVTQMGQEVILRCVPISNHLYFYWYRQILGQKVEFLVSFYNNEISEKSEIFDDQFSVERPDGSNFTLKIRSTKLEDSAMYFCASSEGGSGRARSGELFFGEGSRLTVL.

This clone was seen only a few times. DNA for the CDR3: TGTGCCAGCAGGCGGACAGGGCAGGAGCCCCAGCATTTT. This codes for CASRRTGQEPQHF. The chain joins TRBV2 to TRBJ1-5; 8 nucleotides align to TRBD1. The J segment lost 8 bases and the V segment lost 6 bases, leaving 6 bases of the junction unmatched. Germline CDR1 SNHLY, CDR2 FYNNEI. The CDR3 spans 13 residues.

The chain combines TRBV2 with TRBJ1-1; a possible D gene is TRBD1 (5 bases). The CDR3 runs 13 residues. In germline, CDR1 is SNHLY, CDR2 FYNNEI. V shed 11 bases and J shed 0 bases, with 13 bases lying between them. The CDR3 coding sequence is TGTGCCTCCCGGCGGGGGATGAACACTGAAGCTTTCTTT. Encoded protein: CASRRGMNTEAFF.

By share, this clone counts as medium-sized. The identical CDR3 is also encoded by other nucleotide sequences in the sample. The CDR3 loop is CASSLYSGNTIYF. In DNA form, the CDR3 reads TGTGCCAGCAGTTTGTACTCTGGAAACACCATATATTTT. The gene calls are TRBV12-3 or TRBV12-4 and TRBJ1-3; D ambiguous. The germline V and J ends were trimmed by 3 bases and 0 bases, with 3 bases remaining between them. This CDR3 region has 13 residues.

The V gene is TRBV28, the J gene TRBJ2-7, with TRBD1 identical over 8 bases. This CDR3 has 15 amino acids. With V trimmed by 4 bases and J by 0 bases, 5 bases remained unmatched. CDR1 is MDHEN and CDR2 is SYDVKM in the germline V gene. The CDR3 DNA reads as TGTGCCAGCAGTTCAGGGGGCAGCGGCTCCTACGAGCAGTACTTC. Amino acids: CASSSGGSGSYEQYF.

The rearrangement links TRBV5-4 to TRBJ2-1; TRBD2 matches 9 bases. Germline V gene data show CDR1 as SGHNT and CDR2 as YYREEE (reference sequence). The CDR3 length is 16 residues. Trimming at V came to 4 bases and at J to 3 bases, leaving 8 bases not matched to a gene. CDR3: CASSPRTSANYNEQFF. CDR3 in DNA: TGTGCCAGCAGCCCGAGGACTAGCGCGAACTACAATGAGCAGTTCTTC.

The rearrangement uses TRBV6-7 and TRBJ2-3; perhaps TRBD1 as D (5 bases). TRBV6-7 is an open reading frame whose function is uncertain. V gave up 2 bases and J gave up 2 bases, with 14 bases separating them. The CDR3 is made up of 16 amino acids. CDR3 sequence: CASSYGASRNTDTQYF. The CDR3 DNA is TGTGCCAGCAGTTACGGGGCGAGCCGGAACACAGATACGCAGTATTTT.

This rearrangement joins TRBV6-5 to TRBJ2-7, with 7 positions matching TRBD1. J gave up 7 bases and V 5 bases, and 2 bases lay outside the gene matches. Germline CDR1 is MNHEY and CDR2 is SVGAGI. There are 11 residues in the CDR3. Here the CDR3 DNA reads TGTGCCAGCAGTCGACAGGGTGAGCAGTACGTC. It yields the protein CASSRQGEQYV.

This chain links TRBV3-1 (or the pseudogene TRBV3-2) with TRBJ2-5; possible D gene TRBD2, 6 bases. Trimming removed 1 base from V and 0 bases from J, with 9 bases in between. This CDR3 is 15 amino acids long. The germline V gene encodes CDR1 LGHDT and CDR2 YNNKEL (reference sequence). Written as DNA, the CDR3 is TGTGCCAGCAGCCAAGGGAGGGAGTACCAAGAGACCCAGTACTTC. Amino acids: CASSQGREYQETQYF.

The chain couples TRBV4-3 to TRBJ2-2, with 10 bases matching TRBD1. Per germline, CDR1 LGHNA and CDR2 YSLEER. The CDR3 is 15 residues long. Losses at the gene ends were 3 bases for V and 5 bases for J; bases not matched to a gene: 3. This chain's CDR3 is CASSQGTGDTGELFF. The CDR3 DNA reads TGCGCCAGCAGCCAGGGGACAGGGGATACCGGGGAGCTGTTTTTT.

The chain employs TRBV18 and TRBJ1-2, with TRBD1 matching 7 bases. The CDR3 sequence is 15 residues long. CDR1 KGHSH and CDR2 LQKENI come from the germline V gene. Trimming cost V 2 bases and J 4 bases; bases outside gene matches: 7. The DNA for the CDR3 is TGTGCCAGCTCACCAACAGGGGAACAGGGCTATGGCTACACCTTC. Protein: CASSPTGEQGYGYTF. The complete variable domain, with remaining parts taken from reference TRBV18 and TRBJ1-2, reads NAGVMQNPRHLVRRRGQEARLRCSPMKGHSHVYWYRQLPEEGLKFMVYLQKENIIDESGMPKERFSAEFPKEGPSILRIQQVVRGDSAAYFCASSPTGEQGYGYTFGSGTRLTVV.